Presented here are 8 T cell receptor beta chains from one specimen sequenced in a study of low-dose radiotherapy and immunotherapy resistance in tumors. First-strand cDNA used TRAV- and TRBV-specific primers, covering alpha and beta chains. TCRs underwent roughly 19 PCR cycles of amplification with a constant-region primer and V-primer adapter. TCRdb reprocessed the reads with MiXCR, giving one entry per CDR3 protein. The table shows 7,500 to 9,500 distinct CDR3 sequences, with roughly three quarters occurring only once. The receptors stem from a human donor with advanced metastatic prostate, ovarian, gallbladder or colorectal cancer (not recorded which). This table probably holds off-target reads from a library built for another chain.

This chain joins TRBV4-3 and TRBJ2-2; D is perhaps TRBD1 (6 bases). This CDR3 region has 18 residues. Trimming removed 1 base at V and 1 base at J, with 16 bases between. Germline loops: CDR1 LGHNA, CDR2 YSLEER. The chain's CDR3 is CASSQANRVDRNTGELFF. The DNA of the CDR3 is TGCGCCAGCAGCCAAGCAAACAGGGTCGATAGGAACACCGGGGAGCTGTTTTTT.

The chain couples TRBV30 to TRBJ2-7, with 9 bases identical to TRBD1. The V gene end was trimmed by 2 bases and the J gene end by 4 bases; junction bases not matched to a gene: 3. The CDR3 length is 13 residues. Per the germline V gene, CDR1 is GTSNPN and CDR2 is SVGIG (reference sequence). CDR3 amino acids: CAWSPGQGYEQYF. The CDR3 coding sequence is TGTGCCTGGAGTCCGGGACAGGGATACGAGCAGTACTTC.

The V gene is TRBV9, the J gene TRBJ2-1; maybe TRBD2 (6 bases). From germline, CDR1 is SGDLS and CDR2 YYNGEE. The V end lost 2 bases, the J end lost 8 bases, and 23 bases lay between the germline ends. The CDR3 length is 17 residues. The chain's CDR3 is CASSVGGWRDPTDEQFF. The CDR3 bases are TGTGCCAGCAGCGTTGGGGGATGGAGGGACCCTACGGATGAGCAGTTCTTC.

The V gene is TRBV4-1, the J gene TRBJ2-7, with a tentative D call TRBD1 (5 bases). Germline-derived CDR1 and CDR2 are MGHRA and YSYEKL. The V gene lost 2 bases and the J gene lost 2 bases, with 10 bases spanning the gap. The CDR3 has 14 residues. This CDR3 is CASSQTQGPYEQYF. The CDR3 DNA reads as TGCGCCAGCAGCCAAACTCAGGGCCCCTACGAGCAGTACTTC.

The rearrangement joins TRBV14 to TRBJ2-6, with D tentatively TRBD2 (6 bases). The CDR3 runs 18 residues. Germline CDR1 and CDR2: SGHDN and FVKESK. Trimming removed 0 bases from V and 1 base from J, with 13 bases in between. CDR3 sequence: CASSQDGLGGSGANVLTF. The DNA of the CDR3 is TGTGCCAGCAGCCAAGACGGACTTGGGGGGTCTGGGGCCAACGTCCTGACTTTC. The variable domain in full, with the rest retrieved from reference TRBV14 and TRBJ2-6, is EAGVTQFPSHSVIEKGQTVTLRCDPISGHDNLYWYRRVMGKEIKFLLHFVKESKQDESGMPNNRFLAERTGGTYSTLKVQPAELEDSGVYFCASSQDGLGGSGANVLTFGAGSRLTVL.

This chain connects TRBV19 to TRBJ1-4; D gene ambiguous. Trimming shortened V by 4 bases and J by 5 bases, and 5 bases separated the two germline ends. The CDR3 loop spans 12 amino acids. Germline V gives CDR1 LNHDA, CDR2 SQIVND (reference sequence). CDR3: CASSKKNEKLFF. In DNA, the CDR3 is TGTGCCAGTAGTAAAAAGAATGAAAAACTGTTTTTT.

This clonotype came up once. V and J are TRBV28 and TRBJ2-7, with a possible D match to TRBD2 (6 bases). Germline lookup yields CDR1 MDHEN and CDR2 SYDVKM. Trimming pared 4 bases from V and 6 bases from J, leaving 13 bases between. The CDR3 contains 13 residues. CDR3 amino acids: CASSSSGLGEQYF. The DNA for the CDR3 is TGTGCCAGCAGTTCAAGCGGGCTCGGCGAGCAGTACTTC.

This clonotype was observed once. The rearrangement uses TRBV18 and TRBJ2-1; perhaps D is TRBD1 or TRBD2 (5 bases each). This CDR3 is built from 14 residues. The germline V and J ends were trimmed by 2 bases and 7 bases, with 12 bases remaining between them. In germline, CDR1 is KGHSH, CDR2 LQKENI. The CDR3 coding sequence is TGTGCCAGCTCACCAGAAGGCAGGGAGAATGAGCAGTTCTTC. This sequence encodes CASSPEGRENEQFF.